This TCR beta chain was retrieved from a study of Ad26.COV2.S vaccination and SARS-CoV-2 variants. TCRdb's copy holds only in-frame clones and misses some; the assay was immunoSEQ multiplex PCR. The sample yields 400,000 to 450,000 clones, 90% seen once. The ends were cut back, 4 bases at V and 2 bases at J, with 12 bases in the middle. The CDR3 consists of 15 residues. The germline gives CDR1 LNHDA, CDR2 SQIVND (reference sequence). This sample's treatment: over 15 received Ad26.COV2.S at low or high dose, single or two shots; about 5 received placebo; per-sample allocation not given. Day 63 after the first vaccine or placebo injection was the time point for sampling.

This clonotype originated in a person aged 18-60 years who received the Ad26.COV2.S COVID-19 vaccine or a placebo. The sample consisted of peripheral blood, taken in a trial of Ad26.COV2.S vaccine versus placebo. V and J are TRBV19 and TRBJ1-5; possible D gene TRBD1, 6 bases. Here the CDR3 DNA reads TGTGCCAGTAGTACCTATCGACAGGGCAATCAGCCCCAGCATTTT. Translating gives CASSTYRQGNQPQHF.